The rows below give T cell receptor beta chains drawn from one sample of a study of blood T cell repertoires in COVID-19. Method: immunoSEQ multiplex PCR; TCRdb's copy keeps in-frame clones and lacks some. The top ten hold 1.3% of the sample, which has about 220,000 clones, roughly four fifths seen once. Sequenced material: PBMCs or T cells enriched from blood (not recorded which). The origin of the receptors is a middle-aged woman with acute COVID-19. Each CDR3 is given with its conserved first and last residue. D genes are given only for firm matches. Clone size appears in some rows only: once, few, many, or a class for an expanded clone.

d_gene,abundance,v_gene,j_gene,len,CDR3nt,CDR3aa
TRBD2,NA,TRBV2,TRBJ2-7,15,TGTGCCAGCAGTGAATTGGGACTAGCGGTCTACGAGCAGTACTTC,CASSELGLAVYEQYF
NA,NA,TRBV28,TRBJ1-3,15,TGTGCCAGCCATCCCCTGGCGGGAATCGGAAACACCATATATTTT,CASHPLAGIGNTIYF
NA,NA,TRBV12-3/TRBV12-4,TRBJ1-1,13,TGTGCCAGCAGTCCGGACAGCCCGCCTGAAGCTTTCTTT,CASSPDSPPEAFF
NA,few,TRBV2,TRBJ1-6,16,TGTGCCAGCAGTGAAGGGGGCCCTTTGAATGGCTCACCCCTCCACTTT,CASSEGGPLNGSPLHF
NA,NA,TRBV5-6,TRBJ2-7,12,TGTGCCAGCAGCAGGAATGGGCCCGAGCAGTACTTC,CASSRNGPEQYF
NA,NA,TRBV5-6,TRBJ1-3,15,TGTGCCAGCAGCTTAGCGGAAAGCTCTGGAAACACCATATATTTT,CASSLAESSGNTIYF
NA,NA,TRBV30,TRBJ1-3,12,TGTGCCTGGGGAATGAACGGGAACACCATATATTTT,CAWGMNGNTIYF
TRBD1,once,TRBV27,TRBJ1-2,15,TGTGCCAGCAGGAAGGGACAGACAGACTTGAGTGGCTACACCTTC,CASRKGQTDLSGYTF
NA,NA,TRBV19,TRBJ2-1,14,TGTGCCACCTCAGGGGTTATGGACTACAATGAGCAGTTCTTC,CATSGVMDYNEQFF
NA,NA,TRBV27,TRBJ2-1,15,TGTGCCAGCAAGAAAAACCGGGACTGGTACAATGAGCAGTTCTTC,CASKKNRDWYNEQFF
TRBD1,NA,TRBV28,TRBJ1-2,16,TGTGCCAGCACTACCCTCGGGACAGGGGGCTGGTATGGCTACACCTTC,CASTTLGTGGWYGYTF
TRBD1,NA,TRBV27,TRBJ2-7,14,TGTGCCAGCAGTTTATACAGGGGTACCTACGAGCAGTACTTC,CASSLYRGTYEQYF
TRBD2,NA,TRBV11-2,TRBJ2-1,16,TGTGCCAGCAGCCTGCTAGCGGGAAGTGCCTACAATGAGCAGTTCTTC,CASSLLAGSAYNEQFF
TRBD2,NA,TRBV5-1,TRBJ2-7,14,TGCGCCAGCAGCGAACGGGGGGATGGATACGAGCAGTACTTC,CASSERGDGYEQYF
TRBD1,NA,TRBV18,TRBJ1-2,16,TGTGCCAGCTCACCACGAAGGACAGGAGGACTACAGGGCTACACCTTC,CASSPRRTGGLQGYTF
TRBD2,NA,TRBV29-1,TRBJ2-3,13,TGCGCTACTGGGCGGGGGGGGACAGATACGCAGTATTTT,CATGRGGTDTQYF
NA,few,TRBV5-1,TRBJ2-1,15,TGCGCCAGCAGCTTTGGGCGTAGCTCCTACAATGAGCAGTTCTTC,CASSFGRSSYNEQFF
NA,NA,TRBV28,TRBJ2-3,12,TGTGCCAGCAGTCCCACAGGATATACGCAGTATTTT,CASSPTGYTQYF
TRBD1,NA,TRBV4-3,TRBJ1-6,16,TGCGCCAGCAGCCGCAATGGACAGGGCCCTAATTCACCCCTCCACTTT,CASSRNGQGPNSPLHF
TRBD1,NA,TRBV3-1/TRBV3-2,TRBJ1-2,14,TGTGCCAGCAGCCAACGGGACAGTAGGGATGGCTACACCTTC,CASSQRDSRDGYTF
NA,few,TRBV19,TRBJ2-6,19,TGTGCCAGTAGTATGGTCCTCAGGGTTCGAGGTTCTGGGGCCAACGTCCTGACTTTC,CASSMVLRVRGSGANVLTF
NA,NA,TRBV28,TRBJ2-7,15,TGTGCCAGCAGGAGGAGGGAGAGGAGCTCCTACGAGCAGTACTTC,CASRRRERSSYEQYF
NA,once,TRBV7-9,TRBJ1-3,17,TGTGCCAGCCATTCGAGATTACCCGAGACAGATGGAAACACCATATATTTT,CASHSRLPETDGNTIYF
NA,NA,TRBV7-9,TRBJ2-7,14,TGTGCCAGCAGCCCCCGGGACTGGCAAGTGAAGCAGTACTTC,CASSPRDWQVKQYF
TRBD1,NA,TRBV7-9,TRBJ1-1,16,TGTGCCAGCAGCTCCTTACGGCAGGGGGCCGGGACTGAAGCTTTCTTT,CASSSLRQGAGTEAFF
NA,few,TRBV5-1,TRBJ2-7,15,TGCGCCAGCAGCTTGGGGGGCAGGAGACCCGACGAGCAGTACTTC,CASSLGGRRPDEQYF
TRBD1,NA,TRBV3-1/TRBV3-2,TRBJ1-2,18,TGTGCCAGCAGCCAAGTTTCCGTGGGACAGGGCGGAAACTATGGCTACACCTTC,CASSQVSVGQGGNYGYTF
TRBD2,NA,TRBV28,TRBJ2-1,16,TGTGCCAGCAGTTCACTACTAGCGCGCTCCTACAATGAGCAGTTCTTC,CASSSLLARSYNEQFF
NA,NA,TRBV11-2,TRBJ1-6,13,TGTGCCAGCAGCCTAAGACAGGATTCACCCCTCCACTTT,CASSLRQDSPLHF
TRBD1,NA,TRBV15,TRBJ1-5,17,TGTGCCACCAGCAGAGACCCAGGACAGGGAGGCAATCAGCCCCAGCATTTT,CATSRDPGQGGNQPQHF
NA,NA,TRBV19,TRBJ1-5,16,TGTGCCAGTAGTATACAGGGTGTGAGGAGCAATCAGCCCCAGCATTTT,CASSIQGVRSNQPQHF
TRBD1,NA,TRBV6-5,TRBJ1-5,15,TGTGCCAGCAGTAGAATCAGGGGGCCGGATCAGCCCCAGCATTTT,CASSRIRGPDQPQHF
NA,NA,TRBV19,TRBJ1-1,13,TGTGCCAGTAGTACTAGGGGGAACGGTGAAGCTTTCTTT,CASSTRGNGEAFF
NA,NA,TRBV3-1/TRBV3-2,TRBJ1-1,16,TGTGCCAGCAGCCAAGATAGCCATAGAGGATTCACTGAAGCTTTCTTT,CASSQDSHRGFTEAFF
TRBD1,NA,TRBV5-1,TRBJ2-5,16,TGCGCCAGCAGCCAGGACAGGGGAGTTGTGCGAGAGACCCAGTACTTC,CASSQDRGVVRETQYF
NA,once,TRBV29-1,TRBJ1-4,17,TGCAGCGTTGTATGGGGTGCGGGGGATCCAACTAATGAAAAACTGTTTTTT,CSVVWGAGDPTNEKLFF
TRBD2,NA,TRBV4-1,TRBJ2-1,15,TGCGCCAGCAGCCAAGACAGCGGGGGTTACAATGAGCAGTTCTTC,CASSQDSGGYNEQFF
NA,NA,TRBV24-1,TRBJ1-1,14,TGTGCCACCAGTGATGGCCGTCATAACACTGAAGCTTTCTTT,CATSDGRHNTEAFF
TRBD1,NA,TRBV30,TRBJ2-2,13,TGTGCCTGGAGTGTACAGGGGACCGGGGAGCTGTTTTTT,CAWSVQGTGELFF
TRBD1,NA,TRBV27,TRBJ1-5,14,TGTGCCAGCAGTTGGGACAGCACGGGGGATCCCCAGCATTTT,CASSWDSTGDPQHF
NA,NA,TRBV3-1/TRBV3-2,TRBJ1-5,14,TGTGCCAGCAGCCCAGGACAGCCCGGTCAGCCCCAGCATTTT,CASSPGQPGQPQHF
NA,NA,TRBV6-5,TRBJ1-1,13,TGTGCCAGCGAGGACAGCCTCGGGACTGAAGCTTTCTTT,CASEDSLGTEAFF
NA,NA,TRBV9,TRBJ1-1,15,TGTGCCAGCAGCCCGAGGCCGAAATGGAACACTGAAGCTTTCTTT,CASSPRPKWNTEAFF
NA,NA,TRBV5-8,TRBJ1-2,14,TGTGCCAGCAGCTGGGGCCGGACGAACTATGGCTACACCTTC,CASSWGRTNYGYTF
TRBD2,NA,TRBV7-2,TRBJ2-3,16,TGTGCCAGCAGCCCTACGCGGGGGGGCGGGGAAGATACGCAGTATTTT,CASSPTRGGGEDTQYF
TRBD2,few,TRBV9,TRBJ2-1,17,TGTGCCAGCAGCGAAACCTTAGCGGGAGGGGGCTACAATGAGCAGTTCTTC,CASSETLAGGGYNEQFF
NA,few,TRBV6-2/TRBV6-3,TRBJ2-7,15,TGTGCCAGCAGTTCCCACCCCGACAGTTCCTACGAGCAGTACTTC,CASSSHPDSSYEQYF
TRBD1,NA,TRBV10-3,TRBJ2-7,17,TGTGCCATCAGTGAAGGAACCGGGACAGATAGCTCCTACGAGCAGTACTTC,CAISEGTGTDSSYEQYF
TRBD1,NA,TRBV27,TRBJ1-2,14,TGTGCCAGCAGTTTAACAGGGGCGGGCTATGGCTACACCTTC,CASSLTGAGYGYTF
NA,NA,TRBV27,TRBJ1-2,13,TGTGCCAGCAGCCGCGCCGGGGTACGTGGCTACACCTTC,CASSRAGVRGYTF
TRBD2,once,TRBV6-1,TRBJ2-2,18,TGTGCCAGCAGTGAACCCACTACTAGCGTCCCGAGGTCCGGGGAGCTGTTTTTT,CASSEPTTSVPRSGELFF
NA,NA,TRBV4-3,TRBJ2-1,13,TGCGCCAGCAGCCAAGACCAAAACAATGAGCAGTTCTTC,CASSQDQNNEQFF
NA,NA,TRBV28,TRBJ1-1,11,TGTGCCAGCATGGGGAGGACTGAAGCTTTCTTT,CASMGRTEAFF
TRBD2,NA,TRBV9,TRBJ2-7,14,TGTGCCAGCAGCGTAGGCGGGGGGGATTACGAGCAGTACTTC,CASSVGGGDYEQYF